The sequence of this T cell receptor (beta chain) was determined in a study of somatic mutations in cytotoxic T cells in rheumatoid arthritis listed by TCRdb under 2017. Regarding the research as a whole: Some V beta antibody-stained T-cell populations were flow-sorted on a FACSAria II or Sony SH800 at nearly 100% purity, and sorted V beta1+ cells also underwent TCRB sequencing. A total of around 62 rheumatoid arthritis patients and about 20 healthy controls underwent TCRB deep sequencing. Patients and controls did not essentially differ in median age, which was nearly identical between the groups. Whether expanded CD8+ T-cell clones in untreated, newly diagnosed rheumatoid arthritis carry somatic mutations was the study question, and clonality was characterized with TCRB deep sequencing. Paper-wide results and their limitations: Rheumatoid arthritis patients and age-matched healthy controls did not significantly differ in CD8+ T-cell clonality. The largest CD8+ clone made up more than 20% of CD8+ cells in about an eighth of the 65 patients, and blood and synovial fluid shared several identical CD8+ TCRB sequences. It was unknown which antigens the expanded CD8+ clones targeted, and their absence from virus-specific databases did not exclude viral specificity. The slight underrepresentation of TRBV07 in patients was not corrected for multiple comparisons. In patients, CD8+ clonality rose with age (Spearman r ≈ 0.49), which was not the case in healthy controls.

With a median age of roughly 58 years (range roughly 20-75) and around 50% female, the healthy controls consisted of 20 or so blood donors whose buffy coats were used. On an AutoMACS, CD4+ and CD8+ cells were isolated via positive magnetic bead selection, and their purity was verified by flow cytometry. Peripheral blood mononuclear cells were isolated by Ficoll-Paque PLUS density gradient separation. DNA from CD4-enriched, CD8-enriched or PBMC samples was extracted using Nucleospin Tissue or Tissue XS kits and then quantified on a Qubit 2.0 fluorometer. This clone was seen more than once but under ten times. Its antigen is still unknown. No base qualities exist here, and no much larger clone lies one base off it. Including cysteine and phenylalanine, the CDR3 has 14 amino acids. Only the CDR3 DNA is retained, 42 bases long and in frame from the first base. CDR1 and CDR2, per the germline V gene (reference sequence), are MNHEY and SMNVEV. V and J are trimmed by 4 bases and 4 bases, and the gene matches miss 5 bases of the junction.

The immunoSEQ assay was applied to genomic DNA for TCRB CDR3 sequencing. As for how the authors treated the data: The analyses included only productive TCRB rearrangements. Clonality was calculated as a Shannon entropy-based productive clonality index, and a clone was defined by a unique TCRB CDR3 sequence. To calculate repertoire overlap between two samples, the template counts of each clone were considered relative to each sample's total templates. V-gene usage measured by flow cytometry correlated with TCRB sequencing V-gene usage, with a Spearman r of approximately 0.6. TCRdb limited this immuneACCESS table to in-frame rearrangements with V and J called. A share of clones is missing; checked studies link under half to unresolved V genes, and the rest is unexplained. V and J calls and clone size follow that table, whereas D and trimming were derived from the DNA. The sample table records some 18,000 clones; under 80% of these occur just once. The ten largest clones represent roughly 5% of the sample.

Sequences were obtained from CD8+ T cells sorted from blood. The chain couples TRBV27 to TRBJ2-7; 9 central nucleotides agree with TRBD1. The source is a man in his fifties or sixties in good health. In nucleotide form, the sequence is TGTGCCAGCAGTTACCGGACAGGGGAATACGAGCAGTACTTC. It codes for CASSYRTGEYEQYF.